This T cell receptor beta chain was identified during a study of cytomegalovirus exposure and HLA in healthy donors (dated by TCRdb to the late 2010s). About the full investigation: An earlier analysis of some 600 of the donors reported around 280 Gb of sequence data and 90 million to 120 million unique TCR beta sequences obtained from about 180 million T cells. The study was designed to test whether signatures of past pathogen exposure could be identified by cataloging public T cell receptors. In addition to the first cohort of 666 subjects, a separate validation cohort of 120 different subjects was used. To predict cytomegalovirus infection status, the study brought together high-throughput TCR immunosequencing, statistical association of individual TCRs with disease status, and machine learning. Every repertoire in the discovery cohort had been generated on one and the same sequencing platform. The number of typed donors differed by locus: about 629-640 for A, B, C, DRB1 and DQB1; 522 for DQA1; some 590 for DPA1; and around 490 for DPB1. Four to six DR-DQ haplotypes were handled as single units for association and clustering, since linkage in the cohort was strong. On average, around 240,000 unique TCR beta nucleotide sequences were sequenced per donor among more than 350 genotyped donors of the cohort, with about 17% of those sequences being non-productive. HLA typing included class I and class II loci at four-digit resolution. A later analysis re-analyzed previously published TCR beta repertoires from 600 to 850 donors and added high-resolution HLA genotyping to study TCR occurrence patterns. In a later genetic analysis, genome-wide SNP genotypes for about 55% of the 666 donors were used, and that subset was treated as a discovery cohort. An earlier analysis of several hundred of the donors applied high-throughput TCR beta sequencing to assess whether each TCR beta V gene segment acted as functional or pseudogenic. Donor age, sex, ethnicity and CMV serostatus were compiled together with the repertoire data. The genetic ancestry cluster associated with self-reported Caucasian donors included about 81% of the roughly 360 genotyped donors. The study used immunosequencing to profile the T cell repertoires of more than 650 subjects and linked those repertoires to cytomegalovirus serostatus. Rather than using new phenotypic data, the later analysis identified candidate immune exposures from TCR beta sequences and from how often those sequences occurred across donors. Approximately 300 gigabases of sequencing data and 70 million to 95 million unique TCR sequences made up an early release that covered approximately 620 HLA-typed donors.

The paper as a whole reports these results and caveats: A further reported finding was that TCR beta sequences accurately predicted the HLA-A and HLA-B alleles for most subjects in the first cohort. Immune exposure information for the cohort was limited to CMV serostatus. A later genetic analysis reported fewer N-insertions in productive TCRs among donors in an Asian-associated ancestry cluster than the roughly 650-donor mean. Presence/absence analyses assumed roughly uniform sequencing depth across donors, an assumption that may not hold. The sequencing pipeline was judged likely to have produced a cluster of highly shared sequence variants as a technical artifact. Most TCR sequences were seen in very few donors, while some public TCRs were found in many individuals. The 87-base-pair reads could not distinguish some IMGT-functional V segments, including TRBV6-2 and TRBV6-3, so those segments were excluded. It was suggested by the authors that the approach could potentially be generalized to other disease states and immunological phenotypes. In a later analysis, most CMV-associated TCR beta chains were found to appear HLA-restricted, with HLA associations seemingly driven largely by CMV exposure. Linkage disequilibrium might explain the correlated functional status among segregating V segments, but an unknown experimental factor could not be ruled out. The earlier analysis of some 540 of the donors excluded around 17 rarely observed V segments, including chromosome 9 orphons, because counts were too low. Compared with equally common non-associated chains, HLA-associated TCR beta chains in a later analysis were more clonally expanded and had lower generation probabilities. When HLA alleles, especially DR and DQ, strongly co-occurred, TCR associations were difficult to assign to individual alleles. In a later analysis, several top co-occurrence clusters were reported to appear linked to parvovirus B19, influenza, CMV and Epstein-Barr virus. A later analysis found that TCR association rates varied across HLA loci, with DRB1 alleles showing the most associated TCRs and HLA-C alleles the fewest. In this cohort, only TCR beta chains were sequenced, and detectable features were limited by the absence of alpha or paired-chain data. In a later analysis, around 17,000 TCR beta sequences were associated with specific HLA alleles at a false discovery rate of 0.05. The classifier was reported to diagnose cytomegalovirus status with high specificity and sensitivity in both the original cohort and the validation cohort. Because HLA typing was missing for some donors at each locus, association tests included only the typed subset. A few of the identified cytomegalovirus-associated TCR beta chains were confirmed in vitro to be specific for cytomegalovirus antigens. The study listed approximately 150 TCR beta chains as associated with cytomegalovirus. A later genetic analysis associated a missense DCLRE1C variant with V-gene and J-gene trimming of TCR beta chains, and an independent cohort replicated the association. An earlier analysis of 587 of the donors showed that most TCR beta V segments appeared in productive rearrangements either about 87% or about 30% of the time, which broadly matched IMGT annotations.

Library generation was performed with the immunoSEQ multiplex PCR assay. For the multiplex PCR, a mixture combining 60 forward primers for TCR Vbeta segments and 13 reverse primers for TCR Jbeta segments was used. A multiplex PCR assay on genomic DNA amplified the CDR3 region of rearranged TCR beta genes. On the Illumina HiSeq System, the amplified TCR beta libraries were sequenced as 87-base-pair reads. The source study handled its data this way. A later analysis tallied roughly 78 million unique TCR beta chains across the 700 or so repertoires, and around 12 million of those chains were shared by two or more donors. Raw reads were error-corrected and collapsed into unique sequences with a nearest-neighbor algorithm that merged closely related sequences to remove PCR and sequencing errors. To assign V, D and J gene segments, CDR3 sequences were aligned to IMGT reference sequences. For a sequence to be retained, a match of at least six nucleotides was required to both a V gene segment and a J gene segment. A rearrangement counted as productive if the CDR3 had no stop codons and remained in frame with V and J, and every other rearrangement counted as non-productive. CDR3 was defined according to IMGT convention as the region running from the second conserved V-encoded cysteine to the conserved J-encoded phenylalanine. Sequences without an unambiguous match to a single V gene segment were excluded from the earlier analysis of approximately 600 of the donors. In an earlier analysis of several hundred of the donors, V segments were called functional above 56.7% productive rearrangements and were called segregating when the between-donor standard deviation exceeded 5%. To diagnose cytomegalovirus status from the catalog of TCR beta chain sequences, a statistical classification framework was built. In a later analysis, V and J genes were assigned by comparing TCR nucleotide sequences against IMGT/GENE-DB human TR gene sequences. Using the TCRdist pipeline, a later analysis assigned CDR3 sequences along with most-parsimonious VDJ recombination scenarios. In a later analysis, each TCR beta chain was defined by its CDR3 amino acid sequence together with its V-gene family, and reads without a unique V-gene family were excluded. In a later analysis, around 650 highly shared, low-generation-probability nucleotide sequences were removed to address suspected cross-contamination and a sequencing artifact. For each public chain, a later analysis derived a clonal expansion index from normalized ranks of inferred template counts within each repertoire. In a later analysis, generation probabilities were computed with a VDJ recombination model fitted to out-of-frame rearrangements, and the resulting probabilities were checked against IGoR. In a later analysis, hypergeometric tests were used to score TCR-TCR, TCR-HLA and TCR-CMV co-occurrence, with a repertoire-size bias correction applied to TCR pairs. A later analysis estimated false discovery rates by permuting HLA or CMV assignments 20 times. In a later analysis, co-occurring TCRs were grouped with DBSCAN, and TCRdist sequence similarity was added when clustering was performed within HLA-allele-positive subsets. Co-occurrence clustering excluded repertoires with fewer than 30,000 or more than 120,000 public chains, plus five with anomalous nucleotide sharing. As stored in TCRdb, this immuneACCESS dataset retains in-frame rearrangements with V and J assigned. A fraction of the clones does not appear; measured against another copy, unresolved V genes explain less than half of the discrepancy, and the remainder lacks a known reason. That table is the source of V, J and clone size, and D and trimming were worked out from the DNA. Recorded for this sample are about 160,000 clones; roughly four fifths of them occurred a single time. 2.5% to 3.5% of the sample is in the top ten clones.

In total, 630 or so healthy bone marrow donors made up the cohort. At the time of sampling, all cohort members were nominally healthy, though unrecorded immune exposures were likely present. The donor was CMV seropositive and was included in the group of some 290 seropositive cohort members. A peripheral blood sample was collected from each donor, and TCR beta sequencing was performed on peripheral blood mononuclear cells. The Qiagen DNeasy Blood Extraction Kit was used to extract genomic DNA from the blood cell samples. The CDR3, from cysteine to phenylalanine, totals 14 residues. Only the CDR3 part of the read is kept: 42 bases, read in frame from the first base. A distance of 12 bases separates the germline ends of V and J, which lose 1 base and 5 bases respectively. CDR1 and CDR2 are drawn from the germline V gene (reference sequence): SGHNT, YYREEE. With regard to this clone: Its antigen is still unknown. One base away there is no much larger clone; base qualities are not given.

Sequenced input: PBMCs. The chain was built from TRBV5-4 and TRBJ2-5, with a tentative D gene TRBD2 over 5 matching bases. The TCR originated in a woman aged 45-60 years in good health and CMV-seropositive. The DNA sequence is TGTGCCAGCAGCTTGTTTCTAGAGCGGGAGACCCAGTACTTC. Its translation reads: CASSLFLERETQYF.